One and the same sample provided the 19 T cell receptor beta chains below, sequenced in a study of T cell responses to AZD1222 COVID-19 vaccine. The assay was immunoSEQ multiplex PCR, and TCRdb's table has in-frame clones only and misses some. The repertoire holds about 73,000 clones, with 80% to 90% as singletons. The source was peripheral blood, collected 28 days after the second AZD1222 dose. These receptor sequences come from an adult who received the AZD1222 COVID-19 vaccine.

This clone appeared a single time. V is TRBV9 and J is TRBJ2-1; no reliable D call. Looked up from germline, CDR1 is SGDLS and CDR2 is YYNGEE. This CDR3 is built from 15 residues. V was cut by 4 bases and J by 0 bases, with 11 bases left in between. This CDR3 is CASSPRSASYNEQFF. The CDR3 region has the DNA TGTGCCAGCAGCCCCCGCAGCGCCTCCTACAATGAGCAGTTCTTC.

The chain uses TRBV3-1 (or the pseudogene TRBV3-2) and TRBJ2-1, with D perhaps TRBD1 or TRBD2 (5 bases each). This CDR3 is 12 amino acids long. Germline assignment: CDR1 LGHDT and CDR2 YNNKEL (reference sequence). V shed 7 bases and J shed 8 bases, with 12 bases lying between them. DNA of the CDR3: TGTGCCAGCAACGCCATGGGGGATGAGCAGTTCTTC. It specifies CASNAMGDEQFF.

V and J are TRBV14 and TRBJ2-1; the D gene is possibly TRBD1 (6 bases). CDR1 is SGHDN, CDR2 FVKESK, per germline. The V end was cut by 3 bases, the J end by 8 bases, with 29 bases between. This CDR3 comprises 19 residues. The CDR3 nucleotides are TGTGCCAGCAGCCATCAGGGGATCCCGAGACAGGTTAATAGCCATGAGCAGTTCTTC. This translates into CASSHQGIPRQVNSHEQFF. Complete variable domain (other parts from reference TRBV14 and TRBJ2-1): EAGVTQFPSHSVIEKGQTVTLRCDPISGHDNLYWYRRVMGKEIKFLLHFVKESKQDESGMPNNRFLAERTGGTYSTLKVQPAELEDSGVYFCASSHQGIPRQVNSHEQFFGPGTRLTVL.

The chain joins TRBV5-4 to TRBJ1-2, with TRBD1 matching 7 bases. J was trimmed by 4 bases and V by 5 bases; bases with no gene match: 5. The CDR3 sequence is 13 residues long. Per germline, CDR1 SGHNT and CDR2 YYREEE (reference sequence). For the CDR3, the DNA is TGTGCCAGCAGTTTAGACAGGGTCTATGGCTACACCTTC. Encoded protein: CASSLDRVYGYTF.

The V gene is TRBV7-8, the J gene TRBJ2-1; D is uncertain. CDR1 and CDR2 (germline): SGHVS, FQNEAQ. V was shortened by 5 bases and J by 0 bases, with 11 bases between the two germline ends. This CDR3 has 15 residues. CDR3 region: CASSPTASSYNEQFF. In nucleotides, the CDR3 is TGTGCCAGCAGCCCGACTGCAAGCTCCTACAATGAGCAGTTCTTC.

The V gene is TRBV5-5, the J gene TRBJ2-7; D not certain. The CDR3 is made up of 12 amino acids. V gave up 0 bases and J gave up 3 bases, with 4 bases separating them. Germline V gene data show CDR1 as SGHKS and CDR2 as YYEKEE (reference sequence). CDR3: CASSLDIYEQYF. The CDR3 bases are TGTGCCAGCAGCTTGGACATCTACGAGCAGTACTTC.

V gene TRBV5-6 combines with J gene TRBJ1-4; tentative D call: TRBD1 (6 bases). The CDR3 sequence is 16 residues long. V was cut by 4 bases and J by 8 bases, with 21 bases left in between. CDR1 is SGHDT, CDR2 YYEEEE, per germline. CDR3 sequence reads: CASSLMGSGQREKLFF. CDR3 nucleotides: TGTGCCAGCAGCCTTATGGGGTCCGGACAGCGGGAAAAACTGTTTTTT. Full variable domain (outside the CDR3, taken from reference TRBV5-6 and TRBJ1-4): DAGVTQSPTHLIKTRGQQVTLRCSPKSGHDTVSWYQQALGQGPQFIFQYYEEEERQRGNFPDRFSGHQFPNYSSELNVNALLLGDSALYLCASSLMGSGQREKLFFGSGTQLSVL.

The chain recombines TRBV7-3 with TRBJ1-1; no reliable D call. V was trimmed by 2 bases and J by 6 bases, leaving 13 bases between them. Germline CDR1 reads SGHTA; CDR2 reads FQGTGA. The CDR3 consists of 14 residues. This CDR3 reads CASSLVKGLAEAFF. The CDR3 nucleotides read TGTGCCAGCAGCTTAGTGAAAGGGCTTGCTGAAGCTTTCTTT.

The rearrangement joins TRBV7-2 to TRBJ2-7; D call uncertain. The ends were cut back, 2 bases at V and 7 bases at J, with 9 bases in the middle. Per germline, CDR1 SGHTA and CDR2 FQGNSA. This CDR3 has 12 amino acids. CDR3 loop: CASSLLLGEQYF. The CDR3 nucleotides read TGTGCCAGCAGCTTATTACTCGGGGAGCAGTACTTC.

The chain has TRBV21-1 and TRBJ2-7; the table's D gene call, TRBD2, was not cross checked with the DNA. TRBV21-1 is a known pseudogene. The CDR3 has 17 residues. The CDR3 spells CASSNAEGRGPSYEQYF. DNA of the CDR3: TGTGCCAGCAGCAACGCGGAGGGACGGGGCCCATCCTACGAGCAGTACTTC.

J is TRBJ2-4 and V is TRBV30; tentative D call: TRBD1 (6 bases). V shed 3 bases and J shed 5 bases, with 17 bases lying between them. This CDR3 has 15 amino acids. Germline V gene lookup returns CDR1 GTSNPN and CDR2 SVGIG (reference sequence). In DNA form, the CDR3 reads TGTGCCTGGAGATTTGGGGGCGCCCCCCAAAACATTCAGTACTTC. Translated: CAWRFGGAPQNIQYF. The full variable domain, completed using reference TRBV30 and TRBJ2-4, is SQTIHQWPATLVQPVGSPLSLECTVEGTSNPNLYWYRQAAGRGLQLLFYSVGIGQISSEVPQNLSASRPQDRQFILSSKKLLLSDSGFYLCAWRFGGAPQNIQYFGAGTRLSVL.

The V call is TRBV28, the J call TRBJ1-2, with D possibly matching TRBD1 (5 bases). Trimming took 7 bases from V and 1 from J, leaving 10 bases between them. CDR3 length: 13 residues. CDR1 is MDHEN and CDR2 is SYDVKM in the germline V gene. The CDR3 nucleotides are TGTGCCAGCACCGGGGGAGGTAACTATGGCTACACCTTC. Amino acid sequence: CASTGGGNYGYTF.

The chain links TRBV5-1 to TRBJ2-2; tentative D call: TRBD2 (6 bases). This CDR3 has 14 amino acids. The V and J ends lost 4 bases and 4 bases respectively, with 11 bases between them. Germline V gene lookup returns CDR1 SGHRS and CDR2 YFSETQ. This CDR3 reads CASSITSSTGELFF. The CDR3 nucleotides are TGCGCCAGCAGCATAACTAGCAGCACCGGGGAGCTGTTTTTT.

The table lists this clone with a few counts. V usage is TRBV7-9 and J usage is TRBJ2-7; 7 bases line up with TRBD2. The length of the CDR3 is 14 residues. The germline V gene encodes CDR1 SEHNR and CDR2 FQNEAQ (reference sequence). Trimming removed 4 bases from V and 2 bases from J; junction bases left unmatched: 5. As DNA, the CDR3 is TGTGCCAGCAGCTCTCGACTAGCCCCCTACGAGCAGTACTTC. It encodes CASSSRLAPYEQYF.

The chain carries TRBV30 and TRBJ1-2; D is perhaps TRBD1 (5 bases). Germline V gives CDR1 GTSNPN, CDR2 SVGIG (reference sequence). The CDR3 length is 17 residues. Trimming shortened V by 1 base and J by 1 base, and 19 bases separated the two germline ends. The CDR3 protein is CAWSAGLGGKINYGYTF. The DNA of the CDR3 is TGTGCCTGGAGTGCAGGGTTGGGAGGCAAGATTAACTATGGCTACACCTTC.

This clone was detected a few times. This sequence joins TRBV6-2 or TRBV6-3 and TRBJ1-5, with a weak D call TRBD1 (5 bases). The CDR3 covers 16 residues. Trimming removed 5 bases from V and 2 bases from J, with 16 bases in between. Germline CDR1 is MNHEY and CDR2 is SVGEGT. Here the CDR3 DNA reads TGTGCCAGCAGTACCCAGGCAGGGTGGGGCAATCAGCCCCAGCATTTT. It translates to CASSTQAGWGNQPQHF.

The genes are TRBV5-1 and TRBJ1-3; no reliable D call. Trimming cost V 2 bases and J 2 bases, with 2 bases left between them. The CDR3 loop spans 12 amino acids. The germline V gene has CDR1 SGHRS and CDR2 YFSETQ. CDR3 sequence (DNA): TGCGCCAGCAGCTTACCTGGAAACACCATATATTTT. This encodes CASSLPGNTIYF. The variable domain in full, with the rest retrieved from reference TRBV5-1 and TRBJ1-3, is KAGVTQTPRYLIKTRGQQVTLSCSPISGHRSVSWYQQTPGQGLQFLFEYFSETQRNKGNFPGRFSGRQFSNSRSEMNVSTLELGDSALYLCASSLPGNTIYFGEGSWLTVV.

This clone was picked up one time. V usage is TRBV9 and J usage is TRBJ2-1, with TRBD2 matching 9 bases. Germline CDR1 is SGDLS and CDR2 is YYNGEE. V dropped 0 bases and J dropped 4; count of bases not matched to a gene: 11. The CDR3 contains 18 residues. Written as DNA, the CDR3 is TGTGCCAGCAGCGTAGCCGGGGTGACTAGCGGAACTTACAATGAGCAGTTCTTC. Its protein product is CASSVAGVTSGTYNEQFF.

This clone was seen a single time. This sequence joins TRBV9 and TRBJ1-2; weak D call: TRBD1 (5 bases). Germline CDR1 and CDR2: SGDLS and YYNGEE. V was clipped by 3 bases and J by 1 base, with 13 bases between them. This CDR3 region has 15 residues. CDR3 loop: CASSGTWDGNYGYTF. CDR3 coding DNA: TGTGCCAGCAGCGGTACTTGGGACGGTAACTATGGCTACACCTTC.